These 2 T cell receptor beta chains originate from one sample sequenced in a study of beta chain features in type 1 diabetes. The investigators reverse transcribed all of the isolated RNA, so they sequenced expressed TCRB transcripts. Repertoires were generated with immunoSEQ multiplex PCR, while TCRdb's copy carries only in-frame clones and drops some. The data contain 850,000 to 900,000 clones, 15% to 20% of them singletons. Sequences were obtained from naive CD4+ T cells from blood. These receptors originate from a woman under 30 in good health.

The chain joins TRBV19 to TRBJ1-1; D gene uncertain. The CDR3 runs to 11 residues. Trimming took off 7 bases at V and 4 bases at J, with 7 bases between the two ends. Germline V gene sequence: CDR1 LNHDA, CDR2 SQIVND (reference sequence). The CDR3: CASKVGTEAFF. The CDR3 DNA sequence: TGTGCCAGTAAAGTCGGCACTGAAGCTTTCTTT.

The table lists this clone with a few counts. The sample holds other DNA sequences that translate to the same CDR3. CDR3 sequence (DNA): TGTGCCAGCTCACCGGCAGGGGCGTACGAGCAGTACTTC. It translates to CASSPAGAYEQYF. This sequence joins TRBV18 and TRBJ2-7; TRBD1 is a possible D gene (6 bases). CDR1 is KGHSH, CDR2 LQKENI, per germline. The CDR3 is made up of 13 amino acids. Between the trimmed V and J ends, which lost 3 bases and 4 bases, there was a span of 10 bases.